The 13 T cell receptor beta chains below were found in one sample sequenced in a study of T cell repertoires in cytomegalovirus infection. A single record per CDR3 protein comes from TCRdb applying MiXCR to the reads. The data hold 290,000 or so distinct CDR3 sequences, with 9.6% observed a single time. Sequenced sample: PBMCs. All receptors derive from a human donor in good health (CMV status not recorded). Some clones in this sample may be carry-over from other donors' samples.

The sample holds many counts of this clonotype. The chain joins TRBV11-1 to TRBJ1-1, with D hard to call. The CDR3 is made up of 16 amino acids. Germline assignment: CDR1 SGHAT and CDR2 FQDESV (reference sequence). The V gene lost 5 bases and the J gene lost 1 base, with 17 bases spanning the gap. The CDR3 loop reads CASSPTNGHKNTEAFF. DNA of the CDR3: TGTGCCAGCAGCCCCACAAATGGCCACAAGAACACTGAAGCTTTCTTT.

In its sample, this clonotype was seen many times. This chain uses TRBV7-2 with TRBJ1-4; D is unclear. CDR1 SGHTA and CDR2 FQGNSA come from the germline V gene. V was pared by 1 base and J by 4 bases, with 7 bases between. CDR3 length equals 14 residues. The CDR3 DNA follows: TGTGCCAGCAGCTTAGGAGGCCTTAATGAAAAACTGTTTTTT. Translating gives CASSLGGLNEKLFF.

This clonotype has more than one count but fewer than ten. The chain carries TRBV20-1 and TRBJ2-7; 11 bases are a match to TRBD2. Germline V gene data show CDR1 as DFQATT and CDR2 as SNEGSKA (reference sequence). J was trimmed by 6 bases and V by 2 bases; bases with no gene match: 0. The CDR3 is 12 amino acids. CDR3 nucleotides: TGCAGTGCTAGACTAGCGGGGGGCGAGCAGTACTTC. This encodes CSARLAGGEQYF.

This clonotype was seen many times. V is TRBV20-1 and J is TRBJ2-3, with D tentatively TRBD2 (6 bases). This CDR3 region has 14 residues. V shed 7 bases and J shed 2 bases, with 16 bases lying between them. CDR1 is DFQATT, CDR2 SNEGSKA, per germline (reference sequence). CDR3 region: CSGGPEGLTDTQYF. CDR3 bases: TGCAGTGGGGGCCCGGAGGGCCTCACAGATACGCAGTATTTT.

The chain joins TRBV19 to TRBJ2-5; TRBD2 matches 8 bases. J gave up 5 bases and V 11 bases, and 13 bases lay outside the gene matches. CDR1 and CDR2 from the germline V gene are LNHDA and SQIVND (reference sequence). The CDR3 covers 14 residues. The CDR3, as DNA: TGTGCCCCCGCGGGAGGTGGACTAGGGGAGACCCAGTACTTC. Translating it yields CAPAGGGLGETQYF.

This clonotype has a count of ten or more. The chain carries TRBV11-2 and TRBJ2-7, with 10 bases identical to TRBD2. CDR3 length: 16 amino acids. V was clipped by 3 bases and J by 2 bases; unmatched bases: 7. The germline CDR1 and CDR2 sequences are SGHAT and FQNNGV. The CDR3 reads CASSFWSSGGAYEQYV. The CDR3 DNA reads TGTGCCAGCAGCTTTTGGTCCAGCGGGGGGGCCTACGAGCAGTACGTC.

At least ten counts were recorded for this clonotype. The chain is built from TRBV7-9 and TRBJ1-1; D might be TRBD1 (6 bases). The ends were cut back, 7 bases at V and 9 bases at J, with 15 bases in the middle. This CDR3 is 12 amino acids long. From germline, CDR1 is SEHNR and CDR2 FQNEAQ (reference sequence). The CDR3 DNA reads TGTGCCAGCACCTCCCGAGGGGACAAAGCTTTCTTT. This translates into CASTSRGDKAFF.

This clonotype was detected ten times or more. The chain uses TRBV7-6 and TRBJ2-2; D may be TRBD2 (6 bases). V lost 5 bases, J lost 4 bases, and 14 bases lay in between. CDR1 is SGHVS and CDR2 is FNYEAQ in the germline V gene. The CDR3 loop spans 15 amino acids. The CDR3 spells CASSTRDAGTGELFF. CDR3 in DNA: TGTGCCAGCAGCACGCGGGACGCGGGCACCGGGGAGCTGTTTTTT.

At least ten counts were recorded for this clonotype. This chain connects TRBV7-3 to TRBJ2-6; D is perhaps TRBD1 (6 bases). CDR1 and CDR2 (germline): SGHTA, FQGTGA. Trimming shortened V by 2 bases and J by 0 bases, and 17 bases separated the two germline ends. The CDR3 consists of 19 residues. The CDR3 protein is CASSLLTGRGSSGANVLTF. In DNA, the CDR3 is TGTGCCAGCAGCTTACTTACGGGAAGGGGGTCCTCTGGGGCCAACGTCCTGACTTTC.

At least ten counts were recorded for this clonotype. The chain carries TRBV12-3 or TRBV12-4 and TRBJ2-1, with TRBD2 as a possible D gene (6 bases). V shed 3 bases and J shed 7 bases, with 7 bases lying between them. The CDR3 covers 12 residues. CDR3 nucleotide sequence: TGTGCCAGCAGTTTCGGGGGTAATGAGCAGTTCTTC. Translating it yields CASSFGGNEQFF.

This clonotype appeared many times. The J gene is TRBJ2-2, the V gene TRBV20-1; D gene uncertain. Germline V gene sequence: CDR1 DFQATT, CDR2 SNEGSKA (reference sequence). This CDR3 is built from 11 residues. V lost 7 bases and J lost 6, with 9 bases in between. CDR3 DNA: TGCAGTGTCCCCCGCCCCGGGGAGCTGTTTTTT. This codes for CSVPRPGELFF.

V usage is TRBV27 and J usage is TRBJ2-7; possibly TRBD2 for D (6 bases). The V gene lost 5 bases and the J gene lost 3 bases, with 14 bases spanning the gap. Per germline, CDR1 MNHEY and CDR2 SMNVEV (reference sequence). This CDR3 is 14 amino acids long. In DNA form, the CDR3 reads TGTGCCAGCAGTCTTCGGGGGTCCCTCTACGAGCAGTACTTC. Protein sequence: CASSLRGSLYEQYF.

This clonotype came up a few times. The gene calls are TRBV20-1 and TRBJ2-7; 7 nucleotides agree with TRBD1. Germline V gives CDR1 DFQATT, CDR2 SNEGSKA (reference sequence). The ends lost 8 bases at V and 0 bases at J; junction bases unmatched: 4. The CDR3 runs to 12 residues. CDR3 in DNA: TGCAGTACCGGGACAGTCTCCTACGAGCAGTACGTC. Its translation is CSTGTVSYEQYV.